This passage covers 16 T cell receptor beta chains from one sample sequenced in a study of beta chain features in type 1 diabetes. Study observations and caveats: Moderate yet significant TCRB CDR3 shortening was seen in Type 1 diabetes patients in all four CD4+ subsets.

These receptors' antigens are unknown. Investigators reverse transcribed all isolated RNA, so they sequenced expressed TCRB transcripts. The repertoire was sequenced with immunoSEQ multiplex PCR; TCRdb's copy has only in-frame clones and lacks some. The data show 160,000 or so clones, roughly 59% seen once. The source material was naive CD4+ T cells from blood. All receptors derive from a man aged 25-45 years with type 1 diabetes.

The chain is built from TRBV25-1 and TRBJ1-5; TRBD1 is a possible D gene (5 bases). CDR1 is MGHDK and CDR2 is SYGVNS in the germline V gene. V lost 2 bases and J lost 7, with 9 bases in between. The CDR3 length is 13 residues. The CDR3 DNA reads as TGTGCCAGCAGTGAACAGGGTGGACAGCCCCAGCATTTT. This sequence encodes CASSEQGGQPQHF.

The CDR3 region is CAISVSEHEQFF. As DNA, the CDR3 is TGTGCCATCAGTGTCTCAGAACATGAGCAGTTCTTC. This chain links TRBV10-3 with TRBJ2-1; D unresolved. V was clipped by 4 bases and J by 8 bases, with 9 bases between them. The V gene's germline CDR1 is ENHRY and CDR2 SYGVKD. CDR3 size: 12 residues.

The rearrangement links TRBV18 to TRBJ1-5; TRBD1 is a possible D gene (5 bases). The CDR3 is 15 amino acids. Trimming took 2 bases from V and 2 from J, leaving 10 bases between them. From germline, CDR1 is KGHSH and CDR2 LQKENI. CDR3 protein: CASSPSRDGNQPQHF. The DNA for the CDR3 is TGTGCCAGCTCACCATCCAGGGATGGCAATCAGCCCCAGCATTTT.

The J gene is TRBJ2-7, the V gene TRBV18; D may match TRBD1 or TRBD2 (6 bases each). Per the germline V gene, CDR1 is KGHSH and CDR2 is LQKENI. Trimming stripped 2 bases from V and 6 bases from J, with 17 bases between. The CDR3 sequence is 15 residues long. The CDR3 bases are TGTGCCAGCTCACCAGTCCCCCCACAGGGAGGCGAGCAGTACTTC. It translates to CASSPVPPQGGEQYF.

This clone was seen more than once but under ten times. The chain links TRBV7-2 to TRBJ2-7, with 7 nucleotides matching TRBD1. The V and J ends lost 6 bases and 3 bases, in that order; junction bases with no gene match: 14. The length of the CDR3 is 16 residues. CDR1 and CDR2 (germline): SGHTA, FQGNSA. The CDR3 DNA reads as TGTGCCAGCAGAACCATACACGTCGACAGGGTCTACGAGCAGTACTTC. Translating gives CASRTIHVDRVYEQYF.

The gene calls are TRBV9 and TRBJ2-7; no clear D. Germline lookup yields CDR1 SGDLS and CDR2 YYNGEE. Deletions cut 4 bases from V and 3 bases from J, with 14 bases between. The CDR3 extends over 14 amino acids. The chain's CDR3 is CASSSDGVGYEQYF. The CDR3 DNA reads as TGTGCCAGCAGCTCGGACGGAGTGGGCTACGAGCAGTACTTC.

This clone occurred once. V gene TRBV29-1 combines with J gene TRBJ2-5, with 7 bases aligning to TRBD2. The CDR3 loop spans 12 amino acids. V gave up 4 bases and J gave up 5 bases; unmatched junction bases: 4. CDR1 is SQVTM, CDR2 ANQGSEA, per germline. CDR3 sequence: CSVGGGQETQYF. In DNA form, the CDR3 reads TGCAGCGTTGGGGGAGGGCAGGAGACCCAGTACTTC.

There are a few counts of this clone. The chain is built from TRBV25-1 and TRBJ1-2; no clear D. The length of the CDR3 is 14 residues. The ends were cut back, 6 bases at V and 7 bases at J, with 18 bases in the middle. Germline CDR1 MGHDK, CDR2 SYGVNS. The chain's CDR3 is CASSYEGHGRGYTF. Written as DNA, the CDR3 is TGTGCCAGCAGCTATGAGGGCCACGGACGTGGCTACACCTTC.

The genes are TRBV29-1 and TRBJ2-1; maybe TRBD1 (5 bases). Germline V CDR1 and CDR2: SQVTM, ANQGSEA. The CDR3 has 13 amino acids. The germline V and J ends were trimmed by 7 bases and 4 bases, with 14 bases remaining between them. Here the CDR3 DNA reads TGCAGCGCGTTAAAGGGGCCATACAATGAGCAGTTCTTC. This sequence encodes CSALKGPYNEQFF.

The V and J genes are TRBV7-9 and TRBJ1-5; D possibly corresponds to TRBD1 (6 bases). This CDR3 contains 14 residues. The germline V and J ends were trimmed by 4 bases and 1 base, with 8 bases remaining between them. The V gene's germline CDR1 is SEHNR and CDR2 FQNEAQ (reference sequence). The CDR3 DNA is TGTGCCAGCAGCTCCGGACAGAGCAATCAGCCCCAGCATTTT. It is translated as CASSSGQSNQPQHF.

Turning to this clone: The same CDR3 can be traced to other DNA sequences in this sample. The genes are TRBV9 and TRBJ2-5; D is unresolved. CDR1 and CDR2 (germline): SGDLS, YYNGEE. The CDR3 loop spans 13 amino acids. The germline V and J ends were trimmed by 0 bases and 4 bases, with 7 bases remaining between them. CDR3 sequence reads: CASSVGGRETQYF. DNA for the CDR3: TGTGCCAGCAGCGTAGGCGGCAGAGAGACCCAGTACTTC.

This clone was observed a few times. The rearrangement links TRBV6-5 to TRBJ2-3, with TRBD1 as a possible D gene (5 bases). The CDR3 covers 12 residues. Per the germline V gene, CDR1 is MNHEY and CDR2 is SVGAGI. V lost 5 bases and J 6 bases, leaving 9 bases between the germline ends. The CDR3, as DNA: TGTGCCAGCAGTACGACAGAGGATACGCAGTATTTT. Its protein is CASSTTEDTQYF.

The table lists this clone with a few counts. CDR3 sequence (DNA): TGTGCCAGCAGCACGGACCTAAACACCATATATTTT. This codes for CASSTDLNTIYF. The chain links TRBV7-2 to TRBJ1-3; D is unclear. The germline V and J ends were trimmed by 5 bases and 6 bases, with 8 bases remaining between them. CDR3 length: 12 amino acids. CDR1 SGHTA and CDR2 FQGNSA come from the germline V gene.

The rearrangement links TRBV9 to TRBJ1-1; a weak D match, TRBD1 (5 bases). Trimming stripped 3 bases from V and 1 base from J, with 13 bases between. This CDR3 region has 15 residues. CDR1 and CDR2 from the germline V gene are SGDLS and YYNGEE. The CDR3 protein is CASSAGDPENTEAFF. The DNA of the CDR3 is TGTGCCAGCAGCGCCGGGGACCCAGAGAACACTGAAGCTTTCTTT.

The CDR3 sequence: CASSSRGVSSYEQYF. The CDR3 DNA sequence: TGTGCCAGCAGCTCTAGGGGGGTTAGCTCCTACGAGCAGTACTTC. The chain links TRBV7-9 to TRBJ2-7, with D possibly called TRBD1 or TRBD2 (6 bases each). V lost 4 bases and J 0 bases, leaving 13 bases between the germline ends. CDR3 length: 15 amino acids. Per the germline V gene, CDR1 is SEHNR and CDR2 is FQNEAQ (reference sequence). Complete variable domain (other parts from reference TRBV7-9 and TRBJ2-7): DTGVSQNPRHKITKRGQNVTFRCDPISEHNRLYWYRQTLGQGPEFLTYFQNEAQLEKSRLLSDRFSAERPKGSFSTLEIQRTEQGDSAMYLCASSSRGVSSYEQYFGPGTRLTVT.

This clone has only a few counts. The rearrangement uses TRBV30 and TRBJ2-1; either TRBD1 or TRBD2 may supply D (5 bases each). V was cut by 3 bases and J by 2 bases, with 14 bases left in between. Germline V lookup: CDR1 GTSNPN, CDR2 SVGIG (reference sequence). The CDR3 consists of 15 residues. The CDR3 DNA sequence: TGTGCCTGGAGGGCGATGAGGGGTACCTACAATGAGCAGTTCTTC. Protein product: CAWRAMRGTYNEQFF.